This TCR beta chain originates from a study of beta chain features in type 1 diabetes. Whole-study context: Age, gender and cell yields were similar between patients and healthy donors. Points from the study as a whole: For type 1 diabetes patients, VDJ junctions showed fewer insertions and more deletions.

The germline gives CDR1 SGHRS, CDR2 YFSETQ. Trimming removed 5 bases from V and 2 bases from J, with 16 bases in between. The CDR3 has 16 amino acids. Blood was drawn once from each donor into heparinised tubes. The draws averaged around 110 mL. On this clone itself: Its antigen is as yet unknown.

All of the isolated RNA was reverse transcribed, so expressed TCRB transcripts were sequenced. TCRdb keeps only in-frame clones here, not all; method: immunoSEQ multiplex PCR. The top ten hold around 0.02% of the sample, which has 900,000 or so clones, about 17% seen once. This sequence was found in a woman aged 18-29 years in good health. The sample consisted of naive CD4+ T cells from blood. The V gene is TRBV5-1, the J gene TRBJ1-4, with D possibly TRBD1 on 5 matching bases. CDR3: CASREGQGSTNEKLFF. CDR3 DNA: TGCGCCAGCAGGGAGGGTCAGGGCTCGACTAATGAAAAACTGTTTTTT.